The entry below gives a single T cell receptor beta chain sequence along with its context. This clonotype appeared many times. Its antigen specificity is not known. Within one base of it there is no much larger clone, and no base qualities were kept. Based on the germline V gene, the CDR1 and CDR2 sequences are SGHRS and YFSETQ. From the cysteine up to the phenylalanine, the CDR3 has a length of 18 residues. Just the 54-base CDR3 DNA is kept, in frame starting at base 1. V loses 4 bases at its end and J loses 4 bases; junction bases beyond the gene matches: 11. Receptors were amplified or captured by PCR. The instrument given in TCRdb is Illumina HiSeq 2500. Molecular barcoding was employed in the preparation of TCR libraries, with unique molecular identifiers being used to normalize TCRbeta repertoire quantification. TCRdb reran the public reads through fastp at Q25 and MiXCR, keeping productive beta chains. Duplicate CDR3 protein sequences are folded into a single record with the most common DNA and genes. This sample lists more than 150,000 distinct CDR3 sequences; more than 14% were detected once. The biggest ten clones account for less than 15% of the sample.

The entry originates in a study of T-cell reconstitution after alpha-beta-depleted transplantation in children (dated by TCRdb to the mid-2010s). Describing the broader study: T-cell immune reconstitution after TCRalphabeta/CD19-depleted allogeneic hematopoietic cell transplantation in children was quantitatively tracked in the study by means of TCR repertoire profiling.

The chain is encoded by TRBV5-1 joined to TRBJ2-5; 15 bases in the middle match TRBD2. This TCR was sampled from a human donor who donated a stem cell graft to a child with acute lymphoblastic leukemia. Sequencing was performed on PBMCs from the stem cell graft donor, taken from the stem cell graft. The DNA reads TGCGCCAGCAGCCGCGGGACTAGCGGGAGGAGGTTTGGAGAGACCCAGTACTTC. The resulting protein is CASSRGTSGRRFGETQYF. With all but the CDR3 taken from the reference TRBV5-1 and TRBJ2-5 genes, the full variable domain is: KAGVTQTPRYLIKTRGQQVTLSCSPISGHRSVSWYQQTPGQGLQFLFEYFSETQRNKGNFPGRFSGRQFSNSRSEMNVSTLELGDSALYLCASSRGTSGRRFGETQYFGPGTRLLVL.